This TCR beta chain was sequenced for a study of CD8 T cells in Susac syndrome. Of note for this clonotype: The antigen is not known.

Overall study results and limits: Susac-specific public clones in total CD8+ repertoires numbered some 16; in CD8+ TEMRA repertoires, they numbered 5 or 6.

CDR3 size: 16 residues. CDR1 is SEHNR and CDR2 is FQNEAQ in the germline V gene (reference sequence). Trimming at V came to 6 bases and at J to 0 bases, leaving 11 bases not matched to a gene. Reverse transcription of about 0.45 to 1 ug RNA was carried out with random hexamers. MiXCR was run by TCRdb on the immunoSEQ multiplex PCR reads, yielding one entry per CDR3 protein. The sample has 80,000 to 95,000 distinct CDR3 sequences; approximately 95% are singletons. V usage is TRBV7-9 and J usage is TRBJ2-7, with 7 positions matching TRBD1. Sequenced: CD8+ T cells from PBMCs. The receptor comes from a human donor with Susac syndrome. CDR3 region: CASSPHRGFSSYEQYF. CDR3 nucleotide sequence: TGTGCCAGCAGTCCCCACAGGGGATTTAGCTCCTACGAGCAGTACTTC.